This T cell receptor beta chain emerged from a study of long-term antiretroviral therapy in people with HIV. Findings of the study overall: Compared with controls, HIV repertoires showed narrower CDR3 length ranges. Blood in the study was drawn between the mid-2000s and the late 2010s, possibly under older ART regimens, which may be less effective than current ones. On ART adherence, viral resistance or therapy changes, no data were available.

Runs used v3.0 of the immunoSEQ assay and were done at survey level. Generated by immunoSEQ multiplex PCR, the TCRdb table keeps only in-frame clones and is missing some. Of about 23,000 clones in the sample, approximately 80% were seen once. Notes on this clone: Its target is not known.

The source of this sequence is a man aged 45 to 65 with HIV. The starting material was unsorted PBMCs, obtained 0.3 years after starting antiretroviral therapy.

The CDR3 sequence is CASSPQGQAFNTGELFF. The DNA for the CDR3 is TGTGCCAGCTCACCACAGGGACAGGCCTTCAACACCGGGGAGCTGTTTTTT. This sequence joins TRBV18 and TRBJ2-2, with 8 positions matching TRBD1. V shed 1 base and J 2 bases; nucleotides not matched to a gene: 6. CDR3 length equals 17 residues. CDR1 KGHSH and CDR2 LQKENI come from the germline V gene.